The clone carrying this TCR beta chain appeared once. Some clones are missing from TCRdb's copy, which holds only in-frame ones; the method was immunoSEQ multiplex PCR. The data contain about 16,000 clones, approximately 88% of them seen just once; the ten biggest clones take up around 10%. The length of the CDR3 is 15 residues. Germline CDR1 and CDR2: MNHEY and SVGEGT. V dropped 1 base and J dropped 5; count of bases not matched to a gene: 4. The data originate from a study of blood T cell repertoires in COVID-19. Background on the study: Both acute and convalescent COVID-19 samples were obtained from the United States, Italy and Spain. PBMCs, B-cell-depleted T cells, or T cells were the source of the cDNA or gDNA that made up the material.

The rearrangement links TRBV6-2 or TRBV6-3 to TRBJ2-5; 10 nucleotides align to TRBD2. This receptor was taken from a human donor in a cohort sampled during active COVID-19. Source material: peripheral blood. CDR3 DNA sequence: TGTGCCAGCAGTTACTTTACTAGCGGGGTTGAGACCCAGTACTTC. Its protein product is CASSYFTSGVETQYF.